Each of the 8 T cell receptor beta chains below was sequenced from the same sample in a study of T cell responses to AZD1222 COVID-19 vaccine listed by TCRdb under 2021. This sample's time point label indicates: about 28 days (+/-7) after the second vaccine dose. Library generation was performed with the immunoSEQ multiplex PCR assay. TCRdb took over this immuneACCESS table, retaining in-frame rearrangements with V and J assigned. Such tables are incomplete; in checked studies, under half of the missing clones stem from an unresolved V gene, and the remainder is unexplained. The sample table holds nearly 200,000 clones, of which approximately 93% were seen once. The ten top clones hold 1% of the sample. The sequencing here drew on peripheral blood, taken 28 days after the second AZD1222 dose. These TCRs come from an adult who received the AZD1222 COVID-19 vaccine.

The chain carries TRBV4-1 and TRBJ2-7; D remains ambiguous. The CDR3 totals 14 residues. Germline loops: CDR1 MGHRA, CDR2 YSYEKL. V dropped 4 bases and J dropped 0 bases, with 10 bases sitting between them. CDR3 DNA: TGCGCCAGCAGCCTTCTAGGAAGCTCCTACGAGCAGTACTTC. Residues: CASSLLGSSYEQYF.

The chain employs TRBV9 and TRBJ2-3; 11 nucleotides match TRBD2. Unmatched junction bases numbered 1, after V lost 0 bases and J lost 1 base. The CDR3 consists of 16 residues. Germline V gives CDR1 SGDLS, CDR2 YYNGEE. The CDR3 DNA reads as TGTGCCAGCAGCGTAGATAGCGGGGGGGGCACAGATACGCAGTATTTT. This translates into CASSVDSGGGTDTQYF.

The CDR3 loop reads CASSLGPNTDTQYF. CDR3 DNA sequence: TGTGCCAGCAGCTTAGGACCAAACACAGATACGCAGTATTTT. V gene TRBV7-2 combines with J gene TRBJ2-3; D remains ambiguous. V was trimmed by 1 base and J by 2 bases, leaving 7 bases between them. Germline V gives CDR1 SGHTA, CDR2 FQGNSA. This CDR3 region has 14 residues.

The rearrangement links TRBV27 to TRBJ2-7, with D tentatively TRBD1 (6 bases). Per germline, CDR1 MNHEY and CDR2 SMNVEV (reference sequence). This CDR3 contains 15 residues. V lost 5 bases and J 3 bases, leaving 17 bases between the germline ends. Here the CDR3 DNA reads TGTGCCAGCAGTCTCCACTGGACAGCAAACTACGAGCAGTACTTC. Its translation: CASSLHWTANYEQYF.

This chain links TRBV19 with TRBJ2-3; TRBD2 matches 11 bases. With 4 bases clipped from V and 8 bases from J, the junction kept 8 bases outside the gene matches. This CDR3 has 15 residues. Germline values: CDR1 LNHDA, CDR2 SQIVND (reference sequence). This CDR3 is CASSTPSGGRGTQYF. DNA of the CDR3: TGTGCCAGTAGTACTCCTAGCGGGGGGCGGGGTACGCAGTATTTT.

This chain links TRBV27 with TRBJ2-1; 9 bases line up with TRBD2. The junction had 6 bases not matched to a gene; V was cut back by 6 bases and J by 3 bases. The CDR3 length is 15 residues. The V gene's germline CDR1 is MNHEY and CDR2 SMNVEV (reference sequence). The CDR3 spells CASRYLAGLYNEQFF. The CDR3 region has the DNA TGTGCCAGCAGATACCTAGCGGGGCTCTACAATGAGCAGTTCTTC.

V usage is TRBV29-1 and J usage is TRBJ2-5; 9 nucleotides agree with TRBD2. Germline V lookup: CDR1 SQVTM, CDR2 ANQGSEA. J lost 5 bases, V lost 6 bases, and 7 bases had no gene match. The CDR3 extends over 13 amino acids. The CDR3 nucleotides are TGCAGCGTGTCCTCGCGGGAGGGTGAGACCCAGTACTTC. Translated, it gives CSVSSREGETQYF.

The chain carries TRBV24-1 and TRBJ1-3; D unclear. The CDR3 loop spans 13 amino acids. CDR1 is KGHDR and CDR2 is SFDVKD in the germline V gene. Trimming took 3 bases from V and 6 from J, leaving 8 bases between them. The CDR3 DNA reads TGTGCCACCAGTGATCCCCTGGTAAACACCATATATTTT. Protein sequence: CATSDPLVNTIYF.